The present T cell receptor (beta chain) was sequenced within a study of blood T cell repertoires in COVID-19. Whole-study context: Italy, Spain and the United States were the sources of the convalescent and acute COVID-19 samples. The analysed material was cDNA or gDNA that came from T cells, B-cell-depleted T cells, or PBMCs.

This clone has just one count. The V end was cut by 0 bases, the J end by 7 bases, with 15 bases between. CDR3 size: 15 residues. Germline V gene lookup returns CDR1 LGHDT and CDR2 YNNKEL (reference sequence). In the original processing: How many nucleated cells were present was estimated from reference gene primer amplification. Libraries were prepared by immunoSEQ multiplex PCR; TCRdb keeps only in-frame clonotypes and omits some of them. V, J and clone size were drawn from that table, and D and trimming were deduced from the DNA. The sample holds around 250,000 clones, roughly 90% seen once. The gene calls are TRBV3-1 (or the pseudogene TRBV3-2) and TRBJ1-2, with unresolved D. Sequenced material: peripheral blood. The sequence derives from a man aged 25 to 45 who had recovered from COVID-19. The CDR3 coding sequence is TGTGCCAGCAGCCAAGATAACGCAGGTCGTGCTGGCTACACCTTC. It is translated as CASSQDNAGRAGYTF.